The present T cell receptor (beta chain) was sequenced within a study of human T cells and chemical hapten exposure. For the library, individual cDNA molecules each received unique molecular identifiers. TCRdb reanalysed the RACE reads using MiXCR and keeps one entry per CDR3 protein. The sample has about 120,000 distinct CDR3 sequences; approximately 14% are singletons. Time point defined: patch test 1, 2 weeks after DPC sensitization. Treatment in this sample: therapeutic diphenylcyclopropenone sensitization with weekly scalp DPC. At least ten counts were recorded for this clonotype. The starting material was whole blood, obtained in connection with sensitization to the hapten diphenylcyclopropenone (DPC). The receptor was isolated from a man between 18 and 35 years old with alopecia areata. Some clones in this sample may be carry-over from other donors' samples.

CDR3 DNA sequence: TGTGCCAGCAGTTTCTTCTCCAGGGTCGTACGAGAGACCCAGTACTTC. This gives the protein CASSFFSRVVRETQYF. The chain combines TRBV28 with TRBJ2-5; a possible D gene is TRBD1 (5 bases). The CDR3 length is 16 residues. Deletions cut 3 bases from V and 4 bases from J, with 18 bases between. Germline CDR1 MDHEN, CDR2 SYDVKM.